The 11 T cell receptor beta chains below all came from one sample that was sequenced in a study of blood T cell repertoires in COVID-19. Profiling relied on immunoSEQ multiplex PCR, and the TCRdb table lists in-frame clones only, not all of them. The data show a few hundred thousand clones, 80% to 85% seen once. Sequenced input: PBMCs or T cells enriched from blood (not recorded which). The source of these receptors is a man in his fifties or sixties who had recovered from COVID-19.

This chain uses TRBV2 with TRBJ2-1; 10 bases are a match to TRBD1. The V and J ends lost 9 bases and 1 base, in that order; junction bases with no gene match: 9. Germline loops: CDR1 SNHLY, CDR2 FYNNEI. This CDR3 comprises 16 residues. The DNA for the CDR3 is TGTGCCAGAGTCGGGACAGGGGAAATTTCCTACAATGAGCAGTTCTTC. As protein: CARVGTGEISYNEQFF.

This clone showed up just once. The rearrangement links TRBV7-9 to TRBJ2-6; D unclear. Trimming shortened V by 11 bases and J by 6 bases, and 11 bases separated the two germline ends. Looked up from germline, CDR1 is SEHNR and CDR2 is FQNEAQ (reference sequence). The CDR3 has 12 residues. CDR3 region: CAYRGPANVLTF. DNA for the CDR3: TGTGCCTATAGAGGCCCGGCCAACGTCCTGACTTTC. Using reference TRBV7-9 and TRBJ2-6 for the parts outside the CDR3, the full variable domain is DTGVSQNPRHKITKRGQNVTFRCDPISEHNRLYWYRQTLGQGPEFLTYFQNEAQLEKSRLLSDRFSAERPKGSFSTLEIQRTEQGDSAMYLCAYRGPANVLTFGAGSRLTVL.

The chain recombines TRBV9 with TRBJ2-7, with D possibly matching TRBD2 (7 bases). The CDR3 runs to 15 residues. Trimming took off 0 bases at V and 4 bases at J, with 14 bases between the two ends. CDR1 SGDLS and CDR2 YYNGEE come from the germline V gene. CDR3 DNA sequence: TGTGCCAGCAGCGTAGATCACGGGGGGCTTTACGAGCAGTACTTC. This gives the protein CASSVDHGGLYEQYF.

The rearrangement uses TRBV5-4 and TRBJ2-7; D is possibly TRBD1 (5 bases). Between the trimmed V and J ends, which lost 0 bases and 2 bases, there was a span of 9 bases. The CDR3 runs to 14 residues. The V gene's germline CDR1 is SGHNT and CDR2 YYREEE (reference sequence). The CDR3 DNA sequence: TGTGCCAGCAGCTTGGGACAGCTAACCTACGAGCAGTACTTC. Translation: CASSLGQLTYEQYF.

This rearrangement joins TRBV28 to TRBJ2-3; TRBD2 matches at 16 bases. V was pared by 3 bases and J by 4 bases, with 10 bases of the junction left unmatched. The V gene's germline CDR1 is MDHEN and CDR2 SYDVKM. The CDR3 totals 19 residues. The CDR3 region has the DNA TGTGCCAGCAGTTTGTGGGGACTAGCGGGAGGGCCGATCTCAGATACGCAGTATTTT. This encodes CASSLWGLAGGPISDTQYF.

J is TRBJ2-4 and V is TRBV28, with TRBD1 identical over 7 bases. CDR1 is MDHEN, CDR2 SYDVKM, per germline. There are 16 residues in the CDR3. V lost 5 bases, J lost 0 bases, and 7 bases stayed unmatched. CDR3 amino acids: CASSTGADIAKNIQYF. The CDR3 nucleotides are TGTGCCAGCAGTACAGGGGCGGACATAGCCAAAAACATTCAGTACTTC.

Worth noting for this clone: The sample holds other DNA sequences that translate to the same CDR3. The rearrangement uses TRBV3-1 (or the pseudogene TRBV3-2) and TRBJ1-5; possibly TRBD1 for D (5 bases). Trimming took 4 bases from V and 0 from J, leaving 10 bases between them. CDR1 is LGHDT and CDR2 is YNNKEL in the germline V gene (reference sequence). The CDR3 sequence is 15 residues long. Here the CDR3 reads CASSPRQGSNQPQHF. For the CDR3, the DNA is TGTGCCAGCAGCCCGCGTCAGGGTAGCAATCAGCCCCAGCATTTT.

The chain uses TRBV12-3 or TRBV12-4 and TRBJ2-7; D perhaps matches TRBD1 (5 bases). V lost 3 bases and J 2 bases, leaving 8 bases between the germline ends. The CDR3 totals 13 residues. CDR3 in amino acids: CASSLFRAYEQYF. Here the CDR3 DNA reads TGTGCCAGCAGTTTGTTCAGGGCCTACGAGCAGTACTTC.

This clone was found a few times. In nucleotides, the CDR3 is TGTGCCAGCAGAGACGGGACAGGGGGTTCGCACGAGCAGTACTTC. As protein: CASRDGTGGSHEQYF. The V call is TRBV7-9, the J call TRBJ2-7, with 11 bases aligning to TRBD1. CDR3 length equals 15 residues. Per the germline V gene, CDR1 is SEHNR and CDR2 is FQNEAQ (reference sequence). The V gene end was trimmed by 6 bases and the J gene end by 5 bases; junction bases not matched to a gene: 9.

The V gene is TRBV18, the J gene TRBJ1-4, with D perhaps TRBD1 (5 bases). CDR1 and CDR2 (germline): KGHSH, LQKENI. V was trimmed by 2 bases and J by 12 bases, leaving 25 bases between them. CDR3 length: 17 amino acids. The CDR3 here is CASSPSVGGAFVKELFF. CDR3 nucleotide sequence: TGTGCCAGCTCACCATCAGTGGGGGGTGCCTTTGTGAAGGAACTGTTTTTT.

The chain uses TRBV28 and TRBJ1-2, with D tentatively TRBD1 (6 bases). The V and J ends lost 10 bases and 3 bases respectively, with 15 bases between them. In germline, CDR1 is MDHEN, CDR2 SYDVKM. The CDR3 runs 13 residues. DNA for the CDR3: TGTGCCATCTTCAGGGGTAGGGACTATGGCTACACCTTC. This gives the protein CAIFRGRDYGYTF.